Listed below are T cell receptor beta chains from one sample, sequenced in a study of T cells after yellow fever vaccination. TCRdb called the 5' RACE reads again in MiXCR, with one record for every CDR3 protein. The sample lists about 340,000 distinct CDR3 sequences; 3.5% to 4.5% were seen once. The starting material was PBMCs, obtained 5 days after the yellow fever booster vaccination. The receptors were gathered from a man aged 18 to 29 who received the YFV17D yellow fever vaccine. The CDR3 runs from the conserved cysteine through the conserved F or W. D genes are given only for firm matches. Some rows have no size entry. The others give once, few or many, or a class for an expanded clone.

j_call cdr3_length clone_size d_call v_call cdr3_nt cdr3_aa
TRBJ2-7 14 - TRBD1 TRBV5-4 TGTGCCAGCAGCTACGGGACAGGGGACTACGAGCAGTACTTC CASSYGTGDYEQYF
TRBJ2-2 14 - TRBD1 TRBV4-3 TGCGCCAGCAGCCCGTACAGGGGTGCCGGGGAGCTGTTTTTT CASSPYRGAGELFF
TRBJ2-5 16 - TRBD2 TRBV27 TGTGCCAGCAGTTTACATGGGGGTATGGTCGGGCGGGGGGAGTACTTC CASSLHGGMVGRGEYF
TRBJ2-5 14 few - TRBV19 TGTGCCAGTAGTCCCTACCCAGGGAGAGAGACCCAGTACTTC CASSPYPGRETQYF
TRBJ2-3 12 - TRBD2 TRBV30 TGTGCCTGGATTCGGGGGGCAGATACGCAGTATTTT CAWIRGADTQYF
TRBJ2-3 13 - - TRBV7-2 TGTGCCAGCAGCTTGGGCAGTCGGGATACGCAGTATTTT CASSLGSRDTQYF
TRBJ2-5 18 few TRBD2 TRBV5-1 TGCGCCAGCAGCTTGGGTGCCCTAGCGGGGGACCACCAAGAGACCCAGTACTTC CASSLGALAGDHQETQYF
TRBJ2-2 15 - - TRBV7-2 TGTGCCAGCAGCTTAGAAGCTCTGAACACCGGGGAGCTGTTTTTT CASSLEALNTGELFF
TRBJ2-7 13 - - TRBV7-9 TGTGCCAGCGGTGGGACATGGAATTACGAGCAGTACTTC CASGGTWNYEQYF
TRBJ2-5 14 many TRBD2 TRBV15 TGTGCCACCAGCGGACTAGCGGGGAGAGAGACCCAGTACTTC CATSGLAGRETQYF
TRBJ1-5 12 - - TRBV29-1 TGCAGCGTTGCAGTTTCCAATCAGCCCCAGCATTTT CSVAVSNQPQHF
TRBJ2-7 15 many - TRBV4-1 TGCGCCAGCAGCCACCCGTTCGGGGGTAAGAACGAGCAGTACTTC CASSHPFGGKNEQYF
TRBJ2-1 20 - TRBD2 TRBV20-1 TGCAGTGCTAGAGACCAACACGGGACTAGCGGGGGGCCTATCTACAATGAGCAGTTCTTC CSARDQHGTSGGPIYNEQFF
TRBJ1-5 16 - - TRBV4-1 TGCGCCAGCAGCCAAACCCCCGCCCCGGGCAATCAGCCCCAGCATTTT CASSQTPAPGNQPQHF
TRBJ2-5 13 - - TRBV7-9 TGTGCCAGCAGCTTAGAGGTACTCGAGACCCAGTACTTC CASSLEVLETQYF
TRBJ1-4 15 many - TRBV20-1 TGCAGTGCTCCCCCCATTGACGGACTAGGAGAAAAACTGTTTTTT CSAPPIDGLGEKLFF
TRBJ2-2 16 many - TRBV7-3 TGTGCCAGCAGCCCCTTTACGACAGCGAACACCGGGGAGCTGTTTTTT CASSPFTTANTGELFF
TRBJ2-1 16 - TRBD1 TRBV4-3 TGCGCCAGCAGCCAAGAAATGGCAGGGGGATACAATGAGCAGTTCTTC CASSQEMAGGYNEQFF
TRBJ2-3 16 - TRBD2 TRBV3-1 TGTGCCAGCAGTTCCAGCGGGGGGGCTAGCACAGATACGCAGTATTTT CASSSSGGASTDTQYF
TRBJ1-4 19 many TRBD1 TRBV6-6 TGTGCCAGCAGTTACTATAACCTACAGGGGGCCTCAACTAATGAAAAACTGTTTTTT CASSYYNLQGASTNEKLFF
TRBJ2-7 13 few - TRBV6-2/TRBV6-3 TGTGCCAGCGAAGCTGGGGGGCTCCGCGAGCAGTACTTC CASEAGGLREQYF
TRBJ1-6 13 few - TRBV12-3/TRBV12-4 TGTGCCAGCAGTTTCAGTTCGCCGGGACCCCTCCACTTT CASSFSSPGPLHF
TRBJ1-2 14 few TRBD1 TRBV12-3/TRBV12-4 TGTGCCAGCAGTTTCAGGGACAGGAACTATGGCTACACCTTC CASSFRDRNYGYTF
TRBJ2-5 14 many - TRBV5-1 TGCGCCAGCAGCTTGGGGGGGCCCACAGAGACCCAGTACTTC CASSLGGPTETQYF
TRBJ2-2 14 - - TRBV5-6 TGTGCCAGCAGGGATCGGGGTTACACCGGGGAGCTGTTTTTT CASRDRGYTGELFF
TRBJ2-5 17 few - TRBV28 TGTGCCAGCAGCGCACCCAGCTCGAGGGACGCACAAGAGACCCAGTACTTC CASSAPSSRDAQETQYF
TRBJ1-6 15 few - TRBV5-1 TGCGCCAGCAGCTTAAACGTGGGGAATAATTCACCCCTCCACTTT CASSLNVGNNSPLHF
TRBJ2-2 15 many - TRBV24-1 TGTGCCACCAGTGATTCTGTTACGAACACCGGGGAGCTGTTTTTT CATSDSVTNTGELFF
TRBJ2-1 16 many TRBD2 TRBV7-2 TGTGCCAGCAGCAGCAGGACTAGCGGGGGGCGCAATGAGCAGTTCTTC CASSSRTSGGRNEQFF
TRBJ2-3 13 many - TRBV7-8 TGTGCCAGCAGCACGAGACAGACGGATACGCAGTATTTT CASSTRQTDTQYF
TRBJ2-6 14 - - TRBV5-1 TGCGCCAGCAGCCCAATGGAGAGGGCCAACGTCCTGACTTTC CASSPMERANVLTF
TRBJ2-3 15 few - TRBV27 TGTGCCAGCACTTGGACAGGAGGGATAACAGATACGCAGTATTTT CASTWTGGITDTQYF
TRBJ2-1 15 few TRBD2 TRBV11-2 TGTGCCAGCAGCTTAGATTTCGGGGGGGCGTTCGAGCAGTTCTTC CASSLDFGGAFEQFF
TRBJ1-2 15 - TRBD1 TRBV7-2 TGTGCCAGCAGCTTAGTACCGGACAGGGACTATGGCTACACCTTC CASSLVPDRDYGYTF
TRBJ2-1 15 few - TRBV7-2 TGTGCCAGCAGCTTAACTTCCAGCTCCTACAATGAGCAGTTCTTC CASSLTSSSYNEQFF
TRBJ2-1 15 few - TRBV5-1 TGCGCCAGCAGCGCTACCGGGACCCACTACAATGAGCAGTTCTTC CASSATGTHYNEQFF
TRBJ1-2 13 few TRBD1 TRBV7-9 TGTGCCAGCAGGGACAGGGGGATTGATGGCTACACCTTC CASRDRGIDGYTF
TRBJ1-2 14 few - TRBV5-1 TGCGCCAGCGTGGGTGGGGGCGACGGCTCTGGCTACACCTTC CASVGGGDGSGYTF
TRBJ2-5 16 many - TRBV20-1 TGCAGTGCCCCAGGCGGGCGGGGTGAACCCCAAGAGACCCAGTACTTC CSAPGGRGEPQETQYF
TRBJ2-1 17 many TRBD2 TRBV7-2 TGTGCCAGCAGCTTTCTTCTGTCGGCGGGGGGCTACAATGAGCAGTTCTTC CASSFLLSAGGYNEQFF
TRBJ2-3 16 - TRBD2 TRBV28 TGTGCCAGCAGTACCCCCAGCGGGGGAAGCACAGATACGCAGTATTTT CASSTPSGGSTDTQYF
TRBJ2-7 15 - - TRBV20-1 TGCAGTGCTAGACAACCTGGGCGGCTGAGCTACGAGCAGTACTTC CSARQPGRLSYEQYF
TRBJ2-3 14 - - TRBV5-6 TGTGCCAGCAGCCTCGGGACTGTGCCAGATACGCAGTATTTT CASSLGTVPDTQYF
TRBJ2-1 15 many TRBD2 TRBV7-9 TGTGCCAGCAGCTTCGATCGGGGGGGCCGCCATGAGCAGTTCTTC CASSFDRGGRHEQFF
TRBJ2-7 15 many - TRBV4-3 TGCGCCAGCAGCCAAGGCGGGACGCCTGCCTACGAGCAGTACTTC CASSQGGTPAYEQYF
TRBJ1-1 15 - - TRBV19 TGTGCCACCACGCCACTCGGGACATGGAACACTGAAGCTTTCTTT CATTPLGTWNTEAFF
TRBJ2-1 14 many TRBD2 TRBV7-7 TGTGCTAGCAGTCGGGGGGGTCAGTTTGATGAGCAGTTCTTC CASSRGGQFDEQFF
TRBJ1-4 14 many TRBD1 TRBV29-1 TGCAGCGCCGGGGACAGGGCCCTCTCAGAAAAACTGTTTTTT CSAGDRALSEKLFF
TRBJ1-2 8 few - TRBV24-1 TGTGCCCCCACGGACTACACCTTC CAPTDYTF
TRBJ2-7 15 few - TRBV6-6 TGTGCCAGCAGTTATAACGGACTCAGCTCCTACGAGCAGTACTTC CASSYNGLSSYEQYF
TRBJ2-1 16 few TRBD1 TRBV7-2 TGTGCCAGCAGCTATAGAGGGGGCCGCTCCTACAATGAGCAGTTCTTC CASSYRGGRSYNEQFF
TRBJ2-3 17 few TRBD2 TRBV3-1 TGTGCCAGCAGCCAAGAAGGGGGACTAGCGGACACAGATACGCAGTATTTT CASSQEGGLADTDTQYF
TRBJ1-2 16 - - TRBV20-1 TGCAGTGCTAGAGATTTCGGGCCACCATTTAACTATGGCTACACCTTC CSARDFGPPFNYGYTF
TRBJ2-1 14 few - TRBV5-1 TGCGCCAGCAGCTTTAACGGGATCCCGGATGAGCAGTTCTTC CASSFNGIPDEQFF
TRBJ2-1 16 many TRBD2 TRBV5-1 TGCGCCAGCAGCTCGCAGACTAGCGGGGATTCCAATGAGCAGTTCTTC CASSSQTSGDSNEQFF
TRBJ2-6 14 - - TRBV5-1 TGCGCCAGCACCAGGGAACCTGGGGCCAACGTCCTGACTTTC CASTREPGANVLTF
TRBJ1-2 18 - TRBD1 TRBV11-2 TGTGCCAGCAGCTCCCTAAAACAGGGGCCCATTTCTAACTATGGCTACACCTTC CASSSLKQGPISNYGYTF
TRBJ2-2 14 many - TRBV6-2/TRBV6-3 TGTGCCAGCAGAACTAGAGGCCCCTCCGGGGAGCTGTTTTTT CASRTRGPSGELFF
TRBJ2-5 13 - - TRBV7-2 TGTGTCAGCAGCTTAGGGCAAGGAGAGACCCAGTACTTC CVSSLGQGETQYF